In its sample, the clone carrying this T cell receptor beta chain is medium-sized. What it binds is not known. These data are taken from a study of T cell repertoires in aging, cancer and after chemotherapy. General study points: In cancer patients, declining TCR diversity with age involved lost richness and lost evenness.

The germline V gene encodes CDR1 SQVTM and CDR2 ANQGSEA. Trimming removed 4 bases at V and 3 bases at J, with 7 bases between. The CDR3 runs 12 residues. TRB rearrangements spanning V, D and J were amplified using mixed TRB-A/B primers. TCRdb analysed the multiplex PCR reads with MiXCR anew, one entry per CDR3 protein. The sample has approximately 12,000 distinct CDR3 sequences; under 30% are singletons. TCR beta rearrangements were amplified from peripheral blood genomic DNA. Material for sequencing was blood. This chain joins TRBV29-1 and TRBJ1-3; D is uncertain. This clonotype originated in a human donor in good health. Here the CDR3 DNA reads TGCAGCGTTGCGGCCGTTGGAAACACCATATATTTT. As protein: CSVAAVGNTIYF.